This record looks at one T cell receptor (beta chain) sequence and its context. Its antigen is unidentified. Some clones are missing from TCRdb's copy, which holds only in-frame ones; the method was immunoSEQ multiplex PCR. Of just under 350,000 clones in the sample, around 67% were seen once. This entry is derived from a study of shared clonotypes between healthy human individuals. At the level of the study: The study used three CD4 naive, three CD4 memory, two CD8 naive and one CD8 memory plate per donor.

The germline V gene has CDR1 SEHNR and CDR2 FQNEAQ (reference sequence). This CDR3 comprises 15 residues. V lost 6 bases and J 6 bases, leaving 17 bases between the germline ends. Whole-study results and caveats: Few donors restricted represented genetic and exposure-history diversity.

The chain carries TRBV7-9 and TRBJ2-2; TRBD2 might be the D (5 bases). The specimen was memory CD4+ T cells sorted from blood. Subset meaning: CD45RA-negative fraction. The sequence came from a man aged 30-40 years in good health. The CDR3 spells CASSPRKGVAGELFF. In DNA, the CDR3 is TGTGCCAGCAGTCCGCGGAAGGGAGTTGCCGGGGAGCTGTTTTTT.